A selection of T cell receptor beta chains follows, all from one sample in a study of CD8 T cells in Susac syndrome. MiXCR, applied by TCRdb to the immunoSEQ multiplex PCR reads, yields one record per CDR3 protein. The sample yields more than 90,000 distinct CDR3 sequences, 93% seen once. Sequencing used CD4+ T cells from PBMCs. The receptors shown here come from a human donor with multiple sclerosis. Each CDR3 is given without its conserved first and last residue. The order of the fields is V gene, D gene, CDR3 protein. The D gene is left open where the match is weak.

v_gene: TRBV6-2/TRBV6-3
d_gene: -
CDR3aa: ASTPAASGFNAF

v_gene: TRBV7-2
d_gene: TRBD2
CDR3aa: ASSILSGGARTGELF

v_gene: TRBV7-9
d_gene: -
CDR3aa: ASSLLLSTTGELF

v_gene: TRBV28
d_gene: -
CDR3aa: ASRGLNQPQH

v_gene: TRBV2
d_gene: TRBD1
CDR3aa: ASRWDSSYEQY

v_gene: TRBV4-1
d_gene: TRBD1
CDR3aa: ASSLRTGRSQNTEAF

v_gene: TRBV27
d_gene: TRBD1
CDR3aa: ASSRTGIGTDTQY

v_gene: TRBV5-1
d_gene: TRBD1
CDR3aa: ASSPGTGGGKNTEAF

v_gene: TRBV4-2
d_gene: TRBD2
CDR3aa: ASSQGPGGGGAYEQF

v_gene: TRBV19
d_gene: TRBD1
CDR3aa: ASKQQGDNTEAF

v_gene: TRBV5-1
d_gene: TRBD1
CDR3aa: ASSLATGIKKLF